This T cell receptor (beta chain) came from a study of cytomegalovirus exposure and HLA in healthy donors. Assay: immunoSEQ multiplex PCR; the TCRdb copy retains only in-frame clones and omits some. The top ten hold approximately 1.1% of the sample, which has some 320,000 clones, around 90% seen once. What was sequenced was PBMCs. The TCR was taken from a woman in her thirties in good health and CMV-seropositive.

The CDR3, as DNA: TGTGCCACCAGCAGACAGGGGGGTAAAGAGACCCAGTACTTC. As protein: CATSRQGGKETQYF. The V gene is TRBV15, the J gene TRBJ2-5, with D possibly matching TRBD1 (7 bases). In germline, CDR1 is LNHNV, CDR2 YYDKDF (reference sequence). The V and J ends lost 2 bases and 3 bases respectively, with 10 bases between them. CDR3 length: 14 residues. The entire variable domain, with the rest obtained from reference TRBV15 and TRBJ2-5, is as follows: DAMVIQNPRYQVTQFGKPVTLSCSQTLNHNVMYWYQQKSSQAPKLLFHYYDKDFNNEADTPDNFQSRRPNTSFCFLDIRSPGLGDTAMYLCATSRQGGKETQYFGPGTRLLVL.